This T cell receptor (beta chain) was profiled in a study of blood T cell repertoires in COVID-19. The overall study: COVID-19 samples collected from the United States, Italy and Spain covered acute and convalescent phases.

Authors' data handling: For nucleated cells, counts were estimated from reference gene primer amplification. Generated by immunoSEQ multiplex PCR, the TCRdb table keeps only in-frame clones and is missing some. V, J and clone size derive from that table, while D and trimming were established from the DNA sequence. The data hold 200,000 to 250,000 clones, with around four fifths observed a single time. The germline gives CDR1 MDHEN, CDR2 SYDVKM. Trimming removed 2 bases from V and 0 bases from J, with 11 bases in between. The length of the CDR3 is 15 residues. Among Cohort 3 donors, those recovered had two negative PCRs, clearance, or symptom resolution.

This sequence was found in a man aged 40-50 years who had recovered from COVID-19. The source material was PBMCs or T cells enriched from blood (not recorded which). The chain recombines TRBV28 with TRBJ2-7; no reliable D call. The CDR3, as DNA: TGTGCCAGCAGTTTAGATCCGGGTCGCTCCTACGAGCAGTACTTC. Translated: CASSLDPGRSYEQYF.